The 16 T cell receptor beta chains below come from one sample, sequenced in a study of T-cell memory formation after mild COVID-19. TCRdb re-derived calls from the 5' RACE reads in MiXCR, one entry per CDR3 protein. The table records about 160,000 distinct CDR3 sequences, about 28% of them present only once. Specimen: PBMCs or a T cell subset sorted from them (not recorded which). The receptors were gathered from an adult woman who had mild COVID-19 (a few samples of this study predate the infection). Cell type and time point are not known.

This clonotype turned up a few times. The rearrangement links TRBV6-6 to TRBJ2-1; 7 bases fit TRBD1. Unmatched junction bases numbered 3, after V lost 4 bases and J lost 6 bases. Germline V gene lookup returns CDR1 MNHNY and CDR2 SVGAGI (reference sequence). The CDR3 is 13 residues long. The CDR3 DNA sequence: TGTGCCAGCAGTTTCACAGGGGTCAATGAGCAGTTCTTC. Amino acids: CASSFTGVNEQFF.

The chain joins TRBV19 to TRBJ2-7, with TRBD2 as a possible D gene (5 bases). Germline-derived CDR1 and CDR2 are LNHDA and SQIVND (reference sequence). V was pared by 7 bases and J by 3 bases, with 19 bases between. The CDR3 is made up of 15 amino acids. In DNA, the CDR3 is TGTGCCAGTATGAGGGTAAGCGGATCATACTACGAGCAGTACTTC. Amino acid sequence: CASMRVSGSYYEQYF.

The rearrangement links TRBV12-3 or TRBV12-4 to TRBJ2-3; 7 nucleotides align to TRBD2. This CDR3 contains 15 residues. The V gene end was trimmed by 5 bases and the J gene end by 4 bases; junction bases not matched to a gene: 9. CDR3 in amino acids: CASSPPGGGADTQYF. The CDR3 bases are TGTGCCAGCAGTCCCCCCGGTGGGGGGGCAGATACGCAGTATTTT.

The chain couples TRBV7-6 to TRBJ2-7; 11 bases are shared with TRBD2. This CDR3 spans 16 amino acids. CDR1 and CDR2 (germline): SGHVS, FNYEAQ. The V segment lost 1 base and the J segment 6 bases; nucleotides outside the gene matches: 8. DNA for the CDR3: TGTGCCAGCAGCTTAGTTTCCCTAGCGGGAGGAGGCGAGCAGTACTTC. As protein: CASSLVSLAGGGEQYF.

This clonotype was seen a handful of times. The chain has TRBV5-1 and TRBJ2-5, with 7 nucleotides matching TRBD1. After removal of 5 bases from V and 5 bases from J, the junction contained 9 bases not matched to a gene. The CDR3 runs 14 residues. Per germline, CDR1 SGHRS and CDR2 YFSETQ. The CDR3 region has the DNA TGCGCCAGCAGTTACCGGGACAGCTCGGAGACCCAGTACTTC. Protein sequence: CASSYRDSSETQYF.

This clonotype was detected only a few times. The chain employs TRBV9 and TRBJ2-7; 7 bases agree with TRBD1. Trimming took 0 bases from V and 5 from J; bases not matched to a gene: 5. Germline assignment: CDR1 SGDLS and CDR2 YYNGEE. CDR3 size: 14 residues. CDR3 bases: TGTGCCAGCAGCGTAGGCTCGACAGGGAACGAGCAGTACTTC. Its protein product is CASSVGSTGNEQYF.

V usage is TRBV7-3 and J usage is TRBJ2-7; TRBD2 matches 7 bases. The CDR3 has 15 amino acids. V dropped 5 bases and J dropped 7; count of bases not matched to a gene: 14. Per the germline V gene, CDR1 is SGHTA and CDR2 is FQGTGA. The CDR3 loop reads CASSPAGTRREEQYF. The CDR3 DNA reads TGTGCCAGCAGCCCGGCCGGGACCCGGCGGGAGGAGCAGTACTTC.

The rearrangement links TRBV7-3 to TRBJ2-2; D gene unclear. Germline V gene lookup returns CDR1 SGHTA and CDR2 FQGTGA. This CDR3 is 13 amino acids long. V was pared by 0 bases and J by 4 bases, with 3 bases between. CDR3 loop: CASSLTLTGELFF. The CDR3 DNA reads TGTGCCAGCAGCTTAACCCTCACCGGGGAGCTGTTTTTT.

J is TRBJ2-1 and V is TRBV4-1; D possibly uses TRBD1 or TRBD2 (5 bases each). The CDR3 spans 13 residues. V lost 5 bases to trimming and J lost 6 bases, with 11 bases between them. Germline V gives CDR1 MGHRA, CDR2 YSYEKL. CDR3 region: CASSYRDLNEQFF. The CDR3 DNA sequence: TGCGCCAGCAGCTACCGGGACCTCAATGAGCAGTTCTTC.

V gene TRBV15 combines with J gene TRBJ1-5; 7 nucleotides align to TRBD1. This CDR3 spans 14 amino acids. Trimming at V came to 5 bases and at J to 5 bases, leaving 6 bases not matched to a gene. Germline CDR1 reads LNHNV; CDR2 reads YYDKDF (reference sequence). CDR3 nucleotides: TGTGCCACCAGCGCAGACAGGGCTGATCAGCCCCAGCATTTT. Its protein is CATSADRADQPQHF.

This clonotype was counted a few times. The V call is TRBV25-1, the J call TRBJ1-6; 7 nucleotides agree with TRBD1. Trimming at V came to 7 bases and at J to 6 bases, leaving 12 bases not matched to a gene. CDR1 and CDR2 (germline): MGHDK, SYGVNS. This CDR3 has 16 amino acids. CDR3 DNA sequence: TGTGCCAGCACCCCACGGGGAGGGACAGCTAATTCACCCCTCCACTTT. Residues: CASTPRGGTANSPLHF.

This clonotype was detected a few times. The V and J genes are TRBV10-3 and TRBJ2-2, with TRBD2 identical over 13 bases. The CDR3 totals 15 residues. Unmatched junction bases numbered 4, after V lost 6 bases and J lost 6 bases. Germline CDR1 reads ENHRY; CDR2 reads SYGVKD. The DNA for the CDR3 is TGTGCCATCAGCCGACTAGCGGGGGGTCCCGGGGAGCTGTTTTTT. Protein: CAISRLAGGPGELFF.

The chain combines TRBV20-1 with TRBJ2-7; the D call may be TRBD1 or TRBD2 (5 bases each). The germline V and J ends were trimmed by 5 bases and 2 bases, with 22 bases remaining between them. CDR3 length equals 16 residues. The germline gives CDR1 DFQATT, CDR2 SNEGSKA (reference sequence). Here the CDR3 DNA reads TGCAGTGCTCGATCCCCATTTGGGACCGCGACCTACGAGCAGTACTTC. Translating gives CSARSPFGTATYEQYF.

This chain connects TRBV24-1 to TRBJ2-7; no clear D. The germline V gene has CDR1 KGHDR and CDR2 SFDVKD. Trimming took off 4 bases at V and 0 bases at J, with 6 bases between the two ends. The CDR3 contains 13 residues. The CDR3, as DNA: TGTGCCACCAGTGACTCGAGCTCCTACGAGCAGTACTTC. Its translation: CATSDSSSYEQYF.

This clonotype was picked up a small number of times. The chain combines TRBV7-2 with TRBJ2-5, with 8 bases that match TRBD2. The ends lost 8 bases at V and 1 base at J; junction bases unmatched: 9. This CDR3 contains 15 residues. CDR1 and CDR2 from the germline V gene are SGHTA and FQGNSA. The CDR3 loop reads CASARVAGRQETQYF. The CDR3, as DNA: TGTGCCAGCGCGAGGGTAGCGGGGCGCCAAGAGACCCAGTACTTC.

This chain joins TRBV4-3 and TRBJ2-3; possible D gene TRBD1, 6 bases. This CDR3 has 15 residues. Trimming took 5 bases from V and 4 from J, leaving 16 bases between them. CDR1 and CDR2 (germline): LGHNA, YSLEER. CDR3 loop: CASSETTGTSDTQYF. Here the CDR3 DNA reads TGCGCCAGCAGCGAGACTACAGGGACATCAGATACGCAGTATTTT.